This T cell receptor (beta chain) was captured by sequencing in a study of CD8+CD57+ T cells in acquired aplastic anemia. With regard to this clonotype: A single base separates this from a much larger clone, so it may be a read error.

The TCR beta profiling, which covered VDJ combination and CDR3 sequence, was carried out using genomic DNA as the template. TCRdb called the reads again in MiXCR, with one record for every CDR3 protein. The sample yields about 68,000 distinct CDR3 sequences, around half seen once. CDR3 length equals 14 residues. Germline assignment: CDR1 MNHEY and CDR2 SMNVEV (reference sequence). J was trimmed by 3 bases and V by 8 bases; bases with no gene match: 9. The sequence came from a human donor in good health, serving as a control. Material for sequencing was sorted CD4+, CD8+, or CD8+CD57+ T cells (not recorded which) from PBMCs. The chain links TRBV27 to TRBJ2-7; TRBD2 agrees at 8 bases. Here the CDR3 DNA reads TGTGCCAGCGGCCCCGGGGGGGGTGGCTACGAGCAGTACTTC. Translating gives CASGPGGGGYEQYF.